Described below is a single T cell receptor beta chain sequence and its context. Its cognate antigen is unknown. These data are taken from a study of cytomegalovirus exposure and HLA in healthy donors. Study-level findings and limits: The study recorded around 160 TCR beta chains that were cytomegalovirus-associated. An analysis that was carried out later associated about 17,000 TCR beta sequences with HLA alleles at 0.05 false discovery rate.

This CDR3 region has 15 residues. With 7 bases removed from V and 1 base from J, the gap between germline ends came to 11 bases. Germline CDR1 reads LNHDA; CDR2 reads SQIVND (reference sequence). The PCR contained 60 Vbeta and 13 Jbeta primers. Original processing methods: It was a later analysis that counted roughly 80 million unique TCR beta chains, of which roughly 11 million were shared. Clones were sequenced by immunoSEQ multiplex PCR, and TCRdb holds only the in-frame ones, with some missing. The V and J calls and the clone size are those of that table, but D and trimming were determined from the DNA. The sample has 74,000 or so clones, 77% seen once.

The TCR was taken from a man aged 45-65 years in good health and CMV-seropositive. The chain links TRBV19 to TRBJ2-6, with unresolved D. Sequenced: PBMCs. Written as DNA, the CDR3 is TGTGCCAGTATCGGAGTTCAATCTGGGGCCAACGTCCTGACTTTC. It specifies CASIGVQSGANVLTF. The entire variable domain, with the rest obtained from reference TRBV19 and TRBJ2-6, is as follows: DGGITQSPKYLFRKEGQNVTLSCEQNLNHDAMYWYRQDPGQGLRLIYYSQIVNDFQKGDIAEGYSVSREKKESFPLTVTSAQKNPTAFYLCASIGVQSGANVLTFGAGSRLTVL.